The rows below give T cell receptor beta chains drawn from one sample of a study of T cells in Graves' hyperthyroidism and ophthalmopathy. TCRdb redid the calling of the multiplex PCR reads with MiXCR, one entry per CDR3 protein. The sample has about 600,000 distinct CDR3 sequences, approximately 15% seen once. What was sequenced was blood. These TCRs come from a woman under 30 with Graves' ophthalmopathy. Both conserved end residues are part of each CDR3. D genes are given only for firm matches. Clone size is stated in some rows and not others, as once, few, many or a class when expanded.

J	V	D	size	CDR3	DNA
TRBJ1-4	TRBV20-1	TRBD1	many	CSARDQGATNEKLFF	TGCAGTGCTAGAGATCAGGGGGCAACTAATGAAAAACTGTTTTTT
TRBJ2-7	TRBV24-1	TRBD1	many	CATSEAGQGAYEQYF	TGTGCCACCAGTGAGGCCGGACAGGGGGCATACGAGCAGTACTTC
TRBJ2-4	TRBV4-3	.	few	CASSQDKTGAGNIQYF	TGCGCCAGCAGCCAAGATAAGACGGGAGCAGGAAACATTCAGTACTTC
TRBJ2-3	TRBV7-8	.	many	CASSRHRQDTQYF	TGTGCCAGCAGCCGACACCGGCAAGATACGCAGTATTTT
TRBJ2-5	TRBV6-1	TRBD2	few	CASSWRGAGGEETQYF	TGTGCCAGCAGTTGGCGTGGGGCGGGAGGGGAGGAGACCCAGTACTTC
TRBJ2-3	TRBV7-6	.	many	CASSLARAALSTDTQYF	TGTGCCAGCAGCTTAGCGCGAGCGGCGCTTAGCACAGATACGCAGTATTTT
TRBJ1-1	TRBV18	TRBD1	.	CASSLETGAEAFF	TGTGCCAGCTCACTTGAGACAGGGGCTGAAGCTTTCTTT
TRBJ2-7	TRBV6-2/TRBV6-3	TRBD2	many	CASSPIAGGNYEQYF	TGTGCCAGCAGTCCAATAGCGGGAGGTAACTACGAGCAGTACTTC
TRBJ2-3	TRBV6-2/TRBV6-3	.	few	CASSYSRGPSTDTQYF	TGTGCCAGCAGTTACTCGAGAGGCCCTAGCACAGATACGCAGTATTTT
TRBJ2-7	TRBV24-1	TRBD2	many	CATSGASGSYEQYF	TGTGCCACCAGTGGGGCTAGCGGGAGTTACGAGCAGTACTTC
TRBJ2-2	TRBV6-8	.	many	CASSYPRFTGELFF	TGTGCCAGCAGTTACCCCCGATTCACCGGGGAGCTGTTTTTT
TRBJ2-1	TRBV7-9	.	many	CASSLGGPIYNEQFF	TGTGCCAGCAGCTTAGGGGGCCCTATCTACAATGAGCAGTTCTTC
TRBJ2-6	TRBV20-1	TRBD1	few	CSALDRGRTLSGANVLTF	TGCAGTGCCCTGGACAGGGGGCGAACCCTCTCTGGGGCCAACGTCCTGACTTTC
TRBJ2-3	TRBV20-1	.	few	CSARSRADTQYF	TGCAGTGCTAGAAGTAGAGCAGATACGCAGTATTTT
TRBJ2-2	TRBV7-2	TRBD2	few	CASSLSGRVRTGELFF	TGTGCCAGCAGCTTGAGCGGGAGGGTTAGAACCGGGGAGCTGTTTTTT
TRBJ2-1	TRBV4-1	.	.	CASSQVKGAPRSYNEQFF	TGCGCCAGCAGCCAAGTCAAAGGGGCACCCCGCTCCTACAATGAGCAGTTCTTC
TRBJ1-6	TRBV7-8	.	many	CASSPTGPLNSPLHF	TGTGCCAGCAGCCCGACCGGGCCCCTCAATTCACCCCTCCACTTT
TRBJ2-7	TRBV20-1	.	many	CSASELRASNYEQYF	TGCAGTGCTAGTGAGCTCAGGGCGTCGAACTACGAGCAGTACTTC
TRBJ2-4	TRBV2	TRBD2	.	CASSPGLRVSHYTSGEYIQYF	TGTGCCAGCAGCCCGGGACTAAGGGTTAGCCATTACACCAGCGGGGAGTACATTCAGTACTTC
TRBJ1-2	TRBV5-4	.	many	CASSLEGQGLSGYTF	TGTGCCAGCAGCTTGGAGGGTCAGGGGCTCTCTGGCTACACCTTC
TRBJ2-7	TRBV11-2	.	many	CASSLDQDSRIYEQYF	TGTGCCAGCAGCTTAGATCAGGACAGTAGAATCTACGAGCAGTACTTC
TRBJ1-3	TRBV6-6	.	few	CASSYSATGNTIYF	TGTGCCAGCAGTTACTCGGCTACGGGAAACACCATATATTTT
TRBJ2-4	TRBV28	TRBD2	.	CASSVLAGGGVGAKNIQYF	TGTGCCAGCAGTGTCCTAGCGGGAGGAGGAGTGGGGGCCAAAAACATTCAGTACTTC
TRBJ2-5	TRBV7-8	.	many	CASSSRVNRETQYF	TGTGCCAGCAGCTCCAGGGTAAATCGAGAGACCCAGTACTTC
TRBJ2-1	TRBV9	TRBD2	few	CASSPTGTSYDEQFF	TGTGCCAGCAGCCCTACCGGGACTAGCTACGATGAGCAGTTCTTC
TRBJ2-3	TRBV5-8	.	many	CASSLKGQGRTDTQYF	TGTGCCAGCAGCTTGAAAGGGCAGGGCAGAACAGATACGCAGTATTTT
TRBJ1-4	TRBV24-1	TRBD1	.	CATSDSGTGHEKLFF	TGTGCCACCAGTGACTCCGGGACAGGGCACGAAAAACTGTTTTTT
TRBJ2-3	TRBV6-4	TRBD1	many	CASSEQGAQSDTQYF	TGTGCCAGCAGTGAGCAGGGGGCGCAATCAGATACGCAGTATTTT
TRBJ1-6	TRBV4-1	.	.	CASSQVQGQVSPLHF	TGCGCCAGCAGCCAAGTTCAGGGCCAGGTTTCACCCCTCCACTTT
TRBJ1-6	TRBV7-2	.	many	CASSLSEGSYNSPLHF	TGTGCCAGCAGCTTATCTGAGGGGTCCTATAATTCACCCCTCCACTTT
TRBJ2-3	TRBV20-1	TRBD2	many	CSARDLAGVSDTQYF	TGCAGTGCTAGAGATCTAGCGGGAGTTTCAGATACGCAGTATTTT
TRBJ2-1	TRBV18	TRBD1	.	CASSPLGGAWYNEQFF	TGTGCCAGCTCACCACTAGGGGGCGCATGGTACAATGAGCAGTTCTTC
TRBJ2-7	TRBV7-9	TRBD2	.	CASSPPPGQGRTSGRALIGEQYF	TGTGCCAGCAGCCCTCCTCCGGGACAGGGGAGGACTAGCGGGAGGGCCTTAATCGGCGAGCAGTACTTC
TRBJ2-7	TRBV19	.	once	CASSILLGTYEQYF	TGTGCCAGTAGTATATTACTCGGAACCTACGAGCAGTACTTC
TRBJ2-5	TRBV3-1	TRBD2	many	CASSHSHSGLAGETQYF	TGTGCCAGCAGCCACTCCCACTCGGGACTAGCGGGAGAGACCCAGTACTTC
TRBJ2-1	TRBV7-3	.	many	CASSLIRRARGGEQFF	TGTGCCAGCAGCTTAATTCGGAGGGCCAGGGGAGGTGAGCAGTTCTTC
TRBJ1-1	TRBV7-9	.	.	CASSSSENTEAFF	TGTGCCAGCAGCTCGAGCGAGAACACTGAAGCTTTCTTT
TRBJ2-2	TRBV20-1	TRBD1	many	CSARGGQGAPSTGELFF	TGCAGTGCTAGGGGGGGACAGGGGGCGCCCAGCACCGGGGAGCTGTTTTTT
TRBJ1-2	TRBV20-1	TRBD1	.	CSAATGTGGRSGYTF	TGCAGTGCTGCTACCGGGACAGGGGGCAGGTCTGGCTACACCTTC
TRBJ1-5	TRBV20-1	.	.	CSARPREFGADYSNQPQHF	TGCAGTGCTAGACCCCGCGAATTTGGGGCCGATTATAGCAATCAGCCCCAGCATTTT
TRBJ2-7	TRBV19	TRBD1	.	CASSTLHRGPYEQYF	TGTGCCAGTAGTACTCTCCACAGGGGCCCCTACGAGCAGTACTTC
TRBJ2-5	TRBV7-2	.	many	CASSFGEPGLLPQYF	TGTGCCAGCAGCTTTGGAGAACCGGGACTCCTCCCTCAGTACTTC
TRBJ2-7	TRBV30	.	many	CAWSIGYEQYF	TGTGCCTGGAGTATAGGCTACGAGCAGTACTTC
TRBJ1-1	TRBV10-3	.	few	CAISGEFEAFF	TGTGCCATCAGTGGAGAGTTTGAAGCTTTCTTT
TRBJ2-1	TRBV6-1	.	.	CASSYGAINEQFF	TGTGCCAGCAGCTACGGGGCCATCAATGAGCAGTTCTTC
TRBJ2-3	TRBV6-1	TRBD2	few	CASSAVGSGNRGDTQYF	TGTGCCAGCAGTGCGGTGGGCAGCGGGAACCGAGGAGATACGCAGTATTTT
TRBJ2-1	TRBV24-1	.	many	CATSRTSSYNEQFF	TGTGCCACCAGCAGGACGAGCTCCTACAATGAGCAGTTCTTC
TRBJ2-7	TRBV2	TRBD1	many	CARGQGLGEQYF	TGTGCCAGGGGACAGGGACTTGGCGAGCAGTACTTC